This T cell receptor beta chain was identified during a study of T cell repertoires in cytomegalovirus infection. Regarding the study as a whole: Carriage of CMV together with the relevant HLA was identifiable through cumulative public TCR beta family frequency. The study found HLA-C-restricted CMV-specific TCR beta clonotypes dominating the ex vivo response.

V was shortened by 6 bases and J by 8 bases, with 13 bases between the two germline ends. Germline lookup yields CDR1 MDHEN and CDR2 SYDVKM. The CDR3 has 12 amino acids. As concerns this clonotype: What it binds is not known. The final CDR3 position lacks the conserved phenylalanine or tryptophan, pointing to a likely read error.

TCRdb reanalysed the reads using MiXCR and keeps one entry per CDR3 protein. Of roughly 720,000 distinct CDR3 sequences in the sample, roughly 35% were seen once. This TCR was recovered from a human donor in good health (CMV status not recorded). Some clones in this sample may be carry-over from other donors' samples. What was sequenced was PBMCs. The rearrangement links TRBV28 to TRBJ1-2, with a possible D match to TRBD1 (6 bases). The CDR3 protein is CASRTGQGGYTC. In DNA, the CDR3 is TGTGCCAGCAGGACAGGCCAGGGGGGCTACACCTGC.